The T cell receptor beta chain under discussion was sequenced for a study of T cell responses to AZD1222 COVID-19 vaccine. On the study more broadly: Second-dose intervals of approximately 4 or approximately 12 weeks were pooled. Findings of the study overall: Spike as a whole was targeted by vaccine-associated CD4 TCRs, dominant at 160-218 and 743-854. White British ancestry dominated among donors, who included more females, and clonal diversity was possibly underestimated.

Details on this clone: The antigen is not known.

The CDR3 contains 13 residues. Trimming left V 3 bases short and J 4 bases short, with 10 bases between. Assay: immunoSEQ multiplex PCR; the TCRdb copy retains only in-frame clones and omits some. This repertoire shows about 120,000 clones, around 85% found once; its top ten account for more than 7.5%. The chain is built from TRBV12-3 or TRBV12-4 and TRBJ2-7; unclear D gene. The starting material was peripheral blood, obtained on day 0 of AZD1222 vaccination. The TCR was taken from an adult in good health. This CDR3 reads CASSFGNRYEQYF. The CDR3 coding sequence is TGTGCCAGCAGTTTTGGGAATAGATACGAGCAGTACTTC.